This T cell receptor (beta chain) was observed in a study of blood T cells in healthy people across ages. Overall study findings and caveats: Not knowing donor CMV status may have confounded expanded clonotype changes.

Together with a sample-barcoded 5' primer, a J-beta primer mix was included in a second PCR lasting 7 to 11 cycles. TCRdb re-derived calls from the 5' RACE reads in MiXCR, one entry per CDR3 protein. The sample lists hundreds of thousands of distinct CDR3 sequences, 40% to 45% occurring once. Germline V lookup: CDR1 MNHEY, CDR2 SVGAGI. Between the trimmed V and J ends, which lost 2 bases and 6 bases, there was a span of 7 bases. The CDR3 runs to 12 residues. As regards this clonotype: Its antigen is not identified.

V gene TRBV6-5 combines with J gene TRBJ1-1, with D tentatively TRBD1 (5 bases). The receptor comes from a woman aged 55-69 years in good health. The sequencing sample was made of blood. CDR3: CASSYRGAEAFF. Here the CDR3 DNA reads TGTGCCAGCAGTTACCGGGGGGCTGAAGCTTTCTTT.